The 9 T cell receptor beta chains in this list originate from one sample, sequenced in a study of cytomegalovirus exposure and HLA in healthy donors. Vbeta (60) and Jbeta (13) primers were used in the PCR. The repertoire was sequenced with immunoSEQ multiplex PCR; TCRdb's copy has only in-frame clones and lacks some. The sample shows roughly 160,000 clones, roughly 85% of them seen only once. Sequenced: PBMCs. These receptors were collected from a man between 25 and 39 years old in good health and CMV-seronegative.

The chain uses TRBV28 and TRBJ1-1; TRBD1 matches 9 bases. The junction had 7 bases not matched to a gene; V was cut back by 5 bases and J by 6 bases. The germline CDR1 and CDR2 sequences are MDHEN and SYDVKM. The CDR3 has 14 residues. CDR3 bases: TGTGCCAGCAGTATAACAGGGGGCGCTTCTGAAGCTTTCTTT. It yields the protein CASSITGGASEAFF.

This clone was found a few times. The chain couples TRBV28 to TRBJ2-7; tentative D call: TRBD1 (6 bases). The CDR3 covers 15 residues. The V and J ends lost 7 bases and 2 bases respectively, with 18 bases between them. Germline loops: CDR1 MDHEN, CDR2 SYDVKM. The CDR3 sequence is CASTMGALATYEQYF. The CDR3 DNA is TGTGCCAGCACCATGGGGGCGCTAGCAACCTACGAGCAGTACTTC.

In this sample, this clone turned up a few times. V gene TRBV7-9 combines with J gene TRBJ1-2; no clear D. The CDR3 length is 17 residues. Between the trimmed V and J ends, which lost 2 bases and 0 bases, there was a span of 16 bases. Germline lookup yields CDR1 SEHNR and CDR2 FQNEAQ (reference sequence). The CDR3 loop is CASSLLGRRQTNYGYTF. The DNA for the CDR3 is TGTGCCAGCAGCTTACTAGGAAGACGGCAAACTAACTATGGCTACACCTTC. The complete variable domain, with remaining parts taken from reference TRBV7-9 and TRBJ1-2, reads DTGVSQNPRHKITKRGQNVTFRCDPISEHNRLYWYRQTLGQGPEFLTYFQNEAQLEKSRLLSDRFSAERPKGSFSTLEIQRTEQGDSAMYLCASSLLGRRQTNYGYTFGSGTRLTVV.

The CDR3 spells CASAGTRNSYEQYF. DNA for the CDR3: TGTGCCAGCGCCGGGACTCGGAACTCCTACGAGCAGTACTTC. The chain is built from TRBV7-2 and TRBJ2-7, with a weak D call TRBD2 (6 bases). The CDR3 loop spans 14 amino acids. V was cut by 8 bases and J by 0 bases, with 14 bases left in between. Germline-derived CDR1 and CDR2 are SGHTA and FQGNSA.

CDR3 amino acids: CASSLQVPNTGELFF. As DNA, the CDR3 is TGTGCCAGCAGCTTGCAGGTACCGAACACCGGGGAGCTGTTTTTT. The chain is built from TRBV7-9 and TRBJ2-2; no reliable D call. CDR1 is SEHNR, CDR2 FQNEAQ, per germline (reference sequence). V lost 3 bases to trimming and J lost 0 bases, with 8 bases between them. CDR3 length: 15 amino acids.

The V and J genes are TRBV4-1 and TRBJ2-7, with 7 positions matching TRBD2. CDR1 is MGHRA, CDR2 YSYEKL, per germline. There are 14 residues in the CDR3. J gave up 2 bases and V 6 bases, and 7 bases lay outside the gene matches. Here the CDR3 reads CASRPTGGTYEQYF. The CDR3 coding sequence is TGCGCCAGCAGACCCACGGGAGGAACCTACGAGCAGTACTTC.

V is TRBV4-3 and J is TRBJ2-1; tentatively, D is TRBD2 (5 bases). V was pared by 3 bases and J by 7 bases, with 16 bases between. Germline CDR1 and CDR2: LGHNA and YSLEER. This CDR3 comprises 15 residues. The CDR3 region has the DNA TGCGCCAGCAGCCAGGGTCTAGCTGCTTATAATGAGCAGTTCTTC. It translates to CASSQGLAAYNEQFF.

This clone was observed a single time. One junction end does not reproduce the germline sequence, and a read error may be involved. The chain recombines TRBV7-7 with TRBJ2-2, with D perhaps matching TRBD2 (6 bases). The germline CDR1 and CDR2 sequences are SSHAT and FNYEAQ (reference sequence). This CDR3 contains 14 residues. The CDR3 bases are TGTGCTAGCAGTTCAACGGGGCGGGACGGGGAGCTGTTTTTT. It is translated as CASSSTGRDGELFF.

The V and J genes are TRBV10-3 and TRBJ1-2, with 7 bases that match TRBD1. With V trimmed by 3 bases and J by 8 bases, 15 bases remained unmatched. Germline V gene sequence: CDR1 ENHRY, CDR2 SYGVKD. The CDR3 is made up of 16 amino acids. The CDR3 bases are TGTGCCATCAGTGAACCCGACAGGGTCGGTGTGGGCGGCTACACCTTC. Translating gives CAISEPDRVGVGGYTF.